This T cell receptor (beta chain) came from a study of control samples from healthy donors and cancer patients. The germline gives CDR1 MNHEY, CDR2 SMNVEV (reference sequence). This CDR3 region has 14 residues. Between the trimmed V and J ends, which lost 5 bases and 4 bases, there was a span of 11 bases. Clones were read by immunoSEQ multiplex PCR, and TCRdb kept only the in-frame ones, dropping some. The sample consists of under 200,000 clones, about 94% of them appearing once. The TCR sequence derives from a woman in her 30s in good health. V gene TRBV27 combines with J gene TRBJ2-2, with D perhaps matching TRBD1 (6 bases). Sequencing was carried out using blood. CDR3 amino acids: CASSQTGGTGELFF. The CDR3 DNA is TGTGCCAGCAGTCAGACAGGTGGCACCGGGGAGCTGTTTTTT.